This T cell receptor (beta chain) was found in a study of T cell responses to AZD1222 COVID-19 vaccine. Study-wide background: Pooling covered second doses at about 4 or about 12 weeks. Study-level findings and limits: Baseline seropositivity occurred in only 5 to 7 AZD1222 recipients. An increase in Spike-specific TCR breadth and depth was observed after two AZD1222 doses.

Comments on this clone: Its antigen is not known.

Clones were read by immunoSEQ multiplex PCR, and TCRdb kept only the in-frame ones, dropping some. The table lists more than 90,000 clones, around 84% of them singletons. The germline gives CDR1 MDHEN, CDR2 SYDVKM. Trimming took off 8 bases at V and 3 bases at J, with 11 bases between the two ends. This CDR3 spans 12 amino acids. This clonotype was sampled from an adult in good health. The material was peripheral blood, obtained on day 0 of AZD1222 vaccination. This chain uses TRBV28 with TRBJ2-7; D is unclear. CDR3 residues: CASFSFNYEQYF. In DNA, the CDR3 is TGTGCCAGCTTTAGTTTTAACTACGAGCAGTACTTC.